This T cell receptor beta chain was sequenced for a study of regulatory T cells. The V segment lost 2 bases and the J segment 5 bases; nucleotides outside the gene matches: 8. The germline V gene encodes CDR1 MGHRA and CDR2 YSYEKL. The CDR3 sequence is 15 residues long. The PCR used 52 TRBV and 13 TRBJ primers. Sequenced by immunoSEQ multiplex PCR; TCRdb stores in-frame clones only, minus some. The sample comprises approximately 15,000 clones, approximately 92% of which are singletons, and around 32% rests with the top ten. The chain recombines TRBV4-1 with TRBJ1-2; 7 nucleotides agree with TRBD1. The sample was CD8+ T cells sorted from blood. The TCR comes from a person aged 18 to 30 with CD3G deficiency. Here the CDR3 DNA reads TGCGCCAGCAGCCAATCCGGGACAGCGATGTATGGCTACACCTTC. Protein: CASSQSGTAMYGYTF.